This T cell receptor beta chain was retrieved from a study of blood T cell repertoires in COVID-19. About the study: COVID-19 samples, acute and convalescent, were from the United States, Italy and Spain.

Methods used by the authors: Amplification from reference gene primers served as the basis for estimated nucleated cell counts. Using immunoSEQ multiplex PCR, the repertoire was profiled, and TCRdb retains in-frame clones only, with some absent. V, J and clone size are those of that table, while D and trimming were read from the DNA. The sample holds 140,000 to 150,000 clones, 88% seen once. Trimming took off 6 bases at V and 4 bases at J, with 18 bases between the two ends. Germline CDR1 KGHSH, CDR2 LQKENI. The CDR3 spans 15 residues. This chain joins TRBV18 and TRBJ1-1; maybe TRBD1 (5 bases). Sequencing was performed on peripheral blood. The TCR sequence derives from a man in his fifties or sixties with active or convalescent COVID-19. CDR3 nucleotide sequence: TGTGCCAGCTCTCCTAGGCCGGGGGAGATCACTGAAGCTTTCTTT. Amino acids: CASSPRPGEITEAFF.